The following is a TCR beta chain sequence with its context. What it recognizes is unknown. These data are taken from a study of CD8 T cells in ankylosing spondylitis. Molecular-barcoded quantitative 5'-RACE produced these TCR beta libraries. TCRdb re-analysed the 5' RACE reads in MiXCR, keeping a single row per CDR3 protein. The sample lists roughly 400,000 distinct CDR3 sequences; about 22% were seen once. The study, taken as a whole, reports: Certain motif variants had earlier appeared in reactive arthritis synovial fluid and blood. Matched ankylosing spondylitis synovial fluid reportedly contained a significantly enriched population of disease-linked clones. What seemed typical of ankylosing spondylitis blood was a TCR beta motif built from 8 or 9 highly homologous variants. Peripheral blood held disease-linked clones only at relatively low frequency, and these were CD8+.

V gave up 5 bases and J gave up 2 bases, with 14 bases separating them. Germline assignment: CDR1 SGHTA and CDR2 FQGTGA. The CDR3 is 15 amino acids. The chain is built from TRBV7-3 and TRBJ2-3; the D gene could be TRBD1 or TRBD2 (5 bases each). Sequenced sample: blood, either unsorted or a sorted T cell fraction (not recorded which). The TCR comes from a male donor with ankylosing spondylitis. The CDR3 reads CASSPPGPVTDTQYF. DNA for the CDR3: TGTGCCAGCAGCCCACCGGGACCAGTCACAGATACGCAGTATTTT.